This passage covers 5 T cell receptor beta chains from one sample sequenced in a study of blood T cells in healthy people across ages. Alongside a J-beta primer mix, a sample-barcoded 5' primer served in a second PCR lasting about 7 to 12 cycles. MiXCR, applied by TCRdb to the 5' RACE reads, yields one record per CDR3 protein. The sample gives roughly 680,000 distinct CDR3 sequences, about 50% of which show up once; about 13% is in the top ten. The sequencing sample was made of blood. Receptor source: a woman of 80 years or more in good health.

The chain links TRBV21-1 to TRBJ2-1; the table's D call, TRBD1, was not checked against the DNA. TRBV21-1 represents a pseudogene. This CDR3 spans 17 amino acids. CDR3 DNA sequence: TGTGCCAGCATCCTTCGGGGAAGCAGCCAGGGAGTCGATGAGCAGTTCTTC. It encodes CASILRGSSQGVDEQFF.

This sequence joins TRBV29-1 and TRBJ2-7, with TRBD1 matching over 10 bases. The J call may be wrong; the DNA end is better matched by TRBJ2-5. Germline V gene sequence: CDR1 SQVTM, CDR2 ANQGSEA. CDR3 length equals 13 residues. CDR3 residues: CSVGRDRGETQYF. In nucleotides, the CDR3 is TGCAGCGTTGGGCGGGACAGGGGCGAGACCCAGTACTTC.

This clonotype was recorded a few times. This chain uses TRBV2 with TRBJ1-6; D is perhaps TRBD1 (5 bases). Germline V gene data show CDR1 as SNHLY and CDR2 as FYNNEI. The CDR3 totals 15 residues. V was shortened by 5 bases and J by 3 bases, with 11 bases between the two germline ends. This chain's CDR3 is CASSPRQLYNSPLHF. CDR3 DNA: TGTGCCAGCAGTCCGAGACAGCTCTATAATTCACCCCTCCACTTT.

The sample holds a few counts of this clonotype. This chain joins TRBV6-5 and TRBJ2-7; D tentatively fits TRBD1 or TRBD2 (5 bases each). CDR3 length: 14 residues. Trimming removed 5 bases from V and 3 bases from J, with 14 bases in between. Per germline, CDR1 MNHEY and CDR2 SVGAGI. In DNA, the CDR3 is TGTGCCAGCAGTCCTGGGACGGGGTTCTACGAGCAGTACTTC. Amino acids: CASSPGTGFYEQYF.

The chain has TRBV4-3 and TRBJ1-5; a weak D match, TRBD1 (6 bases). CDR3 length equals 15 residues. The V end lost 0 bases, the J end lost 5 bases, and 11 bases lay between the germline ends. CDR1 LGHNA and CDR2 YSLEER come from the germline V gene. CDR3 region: CASSQEAGVYQPQHF. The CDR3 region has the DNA TGCGCCAGCAGCCAAGAGGCAGGGGTTTATCAGCCCCAGCATTTT.